This section outlines one TCR beta chain sequence together with its context. Antigen: not known. Trimming cost V 4 bases and J 4 bases, with 11 bases left between them. CDR1 and CDR2 from the germline V gene are SGHRS and YFSETQ. The CDR3 length is 14 residues. This sample stems from a study of PD-L1 blockade in urothelial cancer. Study summary: The analyses of blood took place 3 weeks (second dose) and 6 weeks after treatment start. Peripheral blood specimens exhibited a median yield of around 130,000 T cells. Overall study findings and caveats: Durable benefit accompanied greater 3-week expansion of tumor-associated blood clones.

Profiling relied on immunoSEQ multiplex PCR, and the TCRdb table lists in-frame clones only, not all of them. The data contain about 110,000 clones, 75% to 95% of them singletons. The time point: peripheral blood 6 weeks after treatment start. Each individual provided 1 to 8 samples (taken pretreatment and on-treatment). This chain uses TRBV5-1 with TRBJ2-2; a possible D gene is TRBD2 (6 bases). This clonotype was sampled from a man between 60 and 75 years old with urothelial cancer. The sample was PBMCs, taken around atezolizumab (anti-PD-L1) treatment. The CDR3 loop reads CASSPGLATGELFF. As DNA, the CDR3 is TGCGCCAGCAGCCCGGGACTGGCCACCGGGGAGCTGTTTTTT.